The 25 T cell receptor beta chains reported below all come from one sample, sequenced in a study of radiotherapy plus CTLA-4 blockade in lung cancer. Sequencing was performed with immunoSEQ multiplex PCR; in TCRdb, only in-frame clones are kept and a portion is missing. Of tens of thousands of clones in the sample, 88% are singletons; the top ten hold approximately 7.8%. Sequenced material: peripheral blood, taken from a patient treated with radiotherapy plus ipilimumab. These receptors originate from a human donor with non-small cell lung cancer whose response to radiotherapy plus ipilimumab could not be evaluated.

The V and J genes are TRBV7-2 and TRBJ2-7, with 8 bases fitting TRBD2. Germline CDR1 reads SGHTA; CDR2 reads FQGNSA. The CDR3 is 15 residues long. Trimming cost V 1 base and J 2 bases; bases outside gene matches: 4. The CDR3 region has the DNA TGTGCCAGCAGCTTAGTTGGTAGCGGGGCCTACGAGCAGTACTTC. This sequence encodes CASSLVGSGAYEQYF.

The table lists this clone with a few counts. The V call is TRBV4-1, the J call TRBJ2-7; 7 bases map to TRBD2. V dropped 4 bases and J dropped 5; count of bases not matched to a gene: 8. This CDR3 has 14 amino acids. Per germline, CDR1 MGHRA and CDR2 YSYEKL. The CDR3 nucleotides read TGCGCCAGCAGCCGGGGGGGAGGGCCAAACGAGCAGTACTTC. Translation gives CASSRGGGPNEQYF.

The chain's CDR3 is CASSRQGKETQYF. The CDR3 coding sequence is TGTGCCAGCAGCCGCCAGGGGAAAGAGACCCAGTACTTC. This rearrangement joins TRBV5-6 to TRBJ2-5; a weak D match, TRBD1 (6 bases). The CDR3 sequence is 13 residues long. Germline V gene lookup returns CDR1 SGHDT and CDR2 YYEEEE. V lost 4 bases to trimming and J lost 3 bases, with 10 bases between them.

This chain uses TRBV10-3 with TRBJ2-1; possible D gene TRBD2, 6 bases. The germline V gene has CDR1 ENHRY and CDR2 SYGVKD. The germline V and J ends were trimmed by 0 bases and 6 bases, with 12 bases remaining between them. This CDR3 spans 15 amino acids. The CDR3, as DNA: TGTGCCATCAGTGAGTCCGGAGGGAGTAGCAATGAGCAGTTCTTC. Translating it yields CAISESGGSSNEQFF.

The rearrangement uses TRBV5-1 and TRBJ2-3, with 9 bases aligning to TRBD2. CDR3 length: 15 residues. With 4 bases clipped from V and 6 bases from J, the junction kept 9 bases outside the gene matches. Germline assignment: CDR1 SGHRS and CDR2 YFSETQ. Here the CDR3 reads CASSTSGREGDTQYF. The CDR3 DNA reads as TGCGCCAGCAGCACGTCGGGGCGGGAGGGTGATACGCAGTATTTT.

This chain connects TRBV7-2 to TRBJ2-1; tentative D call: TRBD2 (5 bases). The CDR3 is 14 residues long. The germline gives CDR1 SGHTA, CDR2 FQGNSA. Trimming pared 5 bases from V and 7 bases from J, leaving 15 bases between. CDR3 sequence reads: CASSRAGIENEQFF. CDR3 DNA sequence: TGTGCCAGCAGCCGCGCCGGGATAGAAAATGAGCAGTTCTTC.

The CDR3, as DNA: TGTGCCAGCAGCCTAGCGGGGGGGACAGATACGCAGTATTTT. Translation gives CASSLAGGTDTQYF. This chain joins TRBV2 and TRBJ2-3; TRBD2 matches 12 bases. Germline CDR1 is SNHLY and CDR2 is FYNNEI. Trimming took 6 bases from V and 3 from J; bases not matched to a gene: 1. The CDR3 spans 14 residues.

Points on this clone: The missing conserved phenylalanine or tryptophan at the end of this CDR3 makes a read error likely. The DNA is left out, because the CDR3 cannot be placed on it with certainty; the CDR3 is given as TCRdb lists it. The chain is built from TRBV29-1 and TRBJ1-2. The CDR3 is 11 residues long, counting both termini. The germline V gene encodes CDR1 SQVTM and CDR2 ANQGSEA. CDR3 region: CSVTILSTAGS.

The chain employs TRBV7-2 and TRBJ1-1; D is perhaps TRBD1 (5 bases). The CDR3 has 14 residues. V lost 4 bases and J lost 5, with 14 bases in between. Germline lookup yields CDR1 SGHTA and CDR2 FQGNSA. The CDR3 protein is CASSSNGALTEAFF. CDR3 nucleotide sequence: TGTGCCAGCAGCTCCAATGGGGCCTTAACTGAAGCTTTCTTT.

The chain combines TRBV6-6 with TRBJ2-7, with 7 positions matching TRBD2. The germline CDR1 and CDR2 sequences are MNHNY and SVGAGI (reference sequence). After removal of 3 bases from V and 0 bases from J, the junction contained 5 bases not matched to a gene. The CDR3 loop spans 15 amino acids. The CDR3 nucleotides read TGTGCCAGCAGTTATAGAGAGCGGGGCTCCTACGAGCAGTACTTC. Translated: CASSYRERGSYEQYF.

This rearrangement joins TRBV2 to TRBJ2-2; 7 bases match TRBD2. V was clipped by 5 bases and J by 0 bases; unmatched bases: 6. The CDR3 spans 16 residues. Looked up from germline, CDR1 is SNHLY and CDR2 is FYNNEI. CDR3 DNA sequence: TGTGCCAGCAGTCCCGCTAGCGGAGCGAACACCGGGGAGCTGTTTTTT. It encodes CASSPASGANTGELFF.

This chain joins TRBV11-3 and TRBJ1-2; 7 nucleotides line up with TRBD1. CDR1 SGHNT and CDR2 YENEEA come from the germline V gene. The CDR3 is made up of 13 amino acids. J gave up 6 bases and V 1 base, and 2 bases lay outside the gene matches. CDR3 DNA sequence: TGTGCCAGCAGCTTAGGACAGGGTGATGGCTACACCTTC. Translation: CASSLGQGDGYTF.

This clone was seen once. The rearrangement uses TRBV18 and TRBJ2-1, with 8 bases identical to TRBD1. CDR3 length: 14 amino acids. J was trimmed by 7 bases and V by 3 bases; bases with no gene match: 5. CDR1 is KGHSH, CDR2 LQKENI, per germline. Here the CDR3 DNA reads TGTGCCAGCTCACCGCGACAGGGGCAGAATGAGCAGTTCTTC. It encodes CASSPRQGQNEQFF.

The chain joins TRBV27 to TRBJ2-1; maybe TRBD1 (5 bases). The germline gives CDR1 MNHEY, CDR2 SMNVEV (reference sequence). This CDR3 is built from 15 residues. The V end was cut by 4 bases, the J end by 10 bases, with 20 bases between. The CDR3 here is CASSSPQGGVAEQFF. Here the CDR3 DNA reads TGTGCCAGCAGTTCCCCGCAGGGTGGCGTGGCGGAGCAGTTCTTC.

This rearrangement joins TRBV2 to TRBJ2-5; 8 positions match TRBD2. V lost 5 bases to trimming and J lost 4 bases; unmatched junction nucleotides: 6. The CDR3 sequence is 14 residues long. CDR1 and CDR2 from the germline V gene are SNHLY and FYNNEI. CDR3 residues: CASSSGTRAETQYF. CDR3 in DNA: TGTGCCAGCAGTTCCGGGACTAGGGCAGAGACCCAGTACTTC. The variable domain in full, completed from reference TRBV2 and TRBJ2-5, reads EPEVTQTPSHQVTQMGQEVILRCVPISNHLYFYWYRQILGQKVEFLVSFYNNEISEKSEIFDDQFSVERPDGSNFTLKIRSTKLEDSAMYFCASSSGTRAETQYFGPGTRLLVL.

In nucleotides, the CDR3 is TGTGCCAGCAGCTTGGCAGGGAACTATGGCTACACCTTC. It yields the protein CASSLAGNYGYTF. This chain joins TRBV11-2 and TRBJ1-2; tentatively, D is TRBD1 (5 bases). CDR1 and CDR2 from the germline V gene are SGHAT and FQNNGV. Trimming took 3 bases from V and 2 from J, leaving 7 bases between them. CDR3 length: 13 amino acids.

In nucleotides, the CDR3 is TGTGCCAGCAGCGCACAGGCTGGAGGGGCTGAAGCTTTCTTT. It is translated as CASSAQAGGAEAFF. V gene TRBV9 combines with J gene TRBJ1-1; D is perhaps TRBD1 (5 bases). The V gene lost 3 bases and the J gene lost 6 bases, with 15 bases spanning the gap. CDR3 size: 14 residues. Germline V CDR1 and CDR2: SGDLS, YYNGEE.

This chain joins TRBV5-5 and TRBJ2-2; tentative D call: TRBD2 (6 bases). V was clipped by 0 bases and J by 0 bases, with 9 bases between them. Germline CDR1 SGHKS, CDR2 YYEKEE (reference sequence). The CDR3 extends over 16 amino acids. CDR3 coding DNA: TGTGCCAGCAGCTTGGGGAGGGGACCGAACACCGGGGAGCTGTTTTTT. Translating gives CASSLGRGPNTGELFF.

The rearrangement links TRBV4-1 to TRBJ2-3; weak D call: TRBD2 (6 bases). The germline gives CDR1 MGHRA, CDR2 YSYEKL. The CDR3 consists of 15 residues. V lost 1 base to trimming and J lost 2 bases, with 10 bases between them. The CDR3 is CASSQGWTITDTQYF. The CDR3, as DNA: TGCGCCAGCAGCCAAGGATGGACTATCACAGATACGCAGTATTTT.

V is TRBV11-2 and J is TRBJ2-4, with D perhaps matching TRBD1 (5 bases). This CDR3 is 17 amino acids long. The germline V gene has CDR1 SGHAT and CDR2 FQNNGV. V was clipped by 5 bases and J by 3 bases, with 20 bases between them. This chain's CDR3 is CASSPLETLGVKNIQYF. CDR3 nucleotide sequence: TGTGCCAGCAGCCCCCTAGAGACCTTAGGGGTCAAAAACATTCAGTACTTC.

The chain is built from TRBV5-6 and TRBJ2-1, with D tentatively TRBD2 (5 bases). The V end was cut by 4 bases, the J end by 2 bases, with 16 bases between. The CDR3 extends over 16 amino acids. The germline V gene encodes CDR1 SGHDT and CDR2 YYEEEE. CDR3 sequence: CASSLPGEIAYNEQFF. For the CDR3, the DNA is TGTGCCAGCAGCCTCCCCGGGGAGATCGCCTACAATGAGCAGTTCTTC. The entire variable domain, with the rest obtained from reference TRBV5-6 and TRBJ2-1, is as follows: DAGVTQSPTHLIKTRGQQVTLRCSPKSGHDTVSWYQQALGQGPQFIFQYYEEEERQRGNFPDRFSGHQFPNYSSELNVNALLLGDSALYLCASSLPGEIAYNEQFFGPGTRLTVL.

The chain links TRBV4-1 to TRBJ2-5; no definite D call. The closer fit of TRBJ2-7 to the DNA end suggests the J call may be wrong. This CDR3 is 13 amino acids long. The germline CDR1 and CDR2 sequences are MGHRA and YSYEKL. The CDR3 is CASSLSPGYEQYF. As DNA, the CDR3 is TGCGCCAGCAGCCTTTCCCCAGGTTACGAGCAGTACTTC.

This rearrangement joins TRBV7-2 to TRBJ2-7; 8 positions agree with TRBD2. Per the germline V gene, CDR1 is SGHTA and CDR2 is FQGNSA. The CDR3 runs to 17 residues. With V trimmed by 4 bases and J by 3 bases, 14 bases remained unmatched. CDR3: CASSSNGGGKGLYEQYF. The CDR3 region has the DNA TGTGCCAGCAGCTCCAACGGGGGGGGTAAGGGCCTCTACGAGCAGTACTTC.

CDR3 sequence (DNA): TGTGCCAGCAGCCTCCAGAGGGTCACCGGGGAGCTGTTTTTT. This encodes CASSLQRVTGELFF. J is TRBJ2-2 and V is TRBV6-5; TRBD2 might be the D (5 bases). Trimming stripped 6 bases from V and 4 bases from J, with 12 bases between. The germline V gene encodes CDR1 MNHEY and CDR2 SVGAGI. This CDR3 contains 14 residues.

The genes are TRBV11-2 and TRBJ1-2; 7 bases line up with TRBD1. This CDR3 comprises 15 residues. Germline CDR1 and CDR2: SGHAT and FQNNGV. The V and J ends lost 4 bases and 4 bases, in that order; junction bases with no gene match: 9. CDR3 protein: CASSSMLRDSYGYTF. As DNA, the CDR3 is TGTGCCAGCAGCTCCATGCTCCGGGACAGCTATGGCTACACCTTC.